This T cell receptor beta chain was profiled in a study of blood T cell repertoires in COVID-19. Trimming shortened V by 4 bases and J by 1 base, and 9 bases separated the two germline ends. The CDR3 has 14 amino acids. Germline V gives CDR1 SGHRS, CDR2 YFSETQ. Only in-frame clones appear in the TCRdb table, and some are missing; sequencing was by immunoSEQ multiplex PCR. The sample has roughly 100,000 clones, approximately 85% seen once; the top ten hold 9.9%. This clone was counted between two and nine times. This receptor was taken from a man aged 35 to 55 with active or convalescent COVID-19. The sequencing sample was made of peripheral blood. The gene calls are TRBV5-1 and TRBJ1-3; weak D call: TRBD1 (5 bases). CDR3: CASSVDSSGNTIYF. Written as DNA, the CDR3 is TGCGCCAGCAGCGTCGACAGTTCTGGAAACACCATATATTTT.